This T cell receptor (beta chain) was captured in a study of beta chain features in type 1 diabetes. Note on this clone: Antigen: not known.

Overall study results and limits: Unsettled here was the matter of whether HLA type influences TCRB rearrangement. TCRB CDR3s were moderately but significantly shorter in Type 1 diabetes patients in all four CD4+ subsets. Short templates might get an advantage during PCR, and this would be equal in patients and controls. Reduced insertions and increased deletions marked VDJ junctions in type 1 diabetes patients.

The investigators reverse transcribed all of the isolated RNA, so they sequenced expressed TCRB transcripts. Clones were sequenced by immunoSEQ multiplex PCR, and TCRdb holds only the in-frame ones, with some missing. The profile shows over 600,000 clones, 9.5% to 15% of them singletons. This CDR3 is 14 amino acids long. The ends lost 10 bases at V and 0 bases at J; junction bases unmatched: 6. From germline, CDR1 is MDHEN and CDR2 SYDVKM. The TCR originated in a man aged 25 to 45 with type 1 diabetes. The source material was naive CD4+ T cells from blood. The genes are TRBV28 and TRBJ2-7, with 10 bases aligning to TRBD2. Written as DNA, the CDR3 is TGTGCCATCCGGACTAGCGGTAGCTCCTACGAGCAGTACTTC. It specifies CAIRTSGSSYEQYF.